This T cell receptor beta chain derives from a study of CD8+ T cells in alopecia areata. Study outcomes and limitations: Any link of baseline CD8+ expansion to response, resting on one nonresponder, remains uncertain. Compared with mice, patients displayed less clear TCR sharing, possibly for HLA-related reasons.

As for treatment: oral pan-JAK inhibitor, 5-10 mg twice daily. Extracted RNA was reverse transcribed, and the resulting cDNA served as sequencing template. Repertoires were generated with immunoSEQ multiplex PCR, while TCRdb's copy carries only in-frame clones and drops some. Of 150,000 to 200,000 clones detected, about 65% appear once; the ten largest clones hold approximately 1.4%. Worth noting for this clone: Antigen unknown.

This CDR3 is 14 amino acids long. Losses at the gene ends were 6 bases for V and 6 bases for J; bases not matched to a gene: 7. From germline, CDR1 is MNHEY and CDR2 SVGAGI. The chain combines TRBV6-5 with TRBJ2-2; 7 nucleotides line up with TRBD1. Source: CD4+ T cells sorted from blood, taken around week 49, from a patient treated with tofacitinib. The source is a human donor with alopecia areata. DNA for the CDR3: TGTGCCAGCAGCCTGCCAGGGGGTTCCGGGGAGCTGTTTTTT. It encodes CASSLPGGSGELFF.